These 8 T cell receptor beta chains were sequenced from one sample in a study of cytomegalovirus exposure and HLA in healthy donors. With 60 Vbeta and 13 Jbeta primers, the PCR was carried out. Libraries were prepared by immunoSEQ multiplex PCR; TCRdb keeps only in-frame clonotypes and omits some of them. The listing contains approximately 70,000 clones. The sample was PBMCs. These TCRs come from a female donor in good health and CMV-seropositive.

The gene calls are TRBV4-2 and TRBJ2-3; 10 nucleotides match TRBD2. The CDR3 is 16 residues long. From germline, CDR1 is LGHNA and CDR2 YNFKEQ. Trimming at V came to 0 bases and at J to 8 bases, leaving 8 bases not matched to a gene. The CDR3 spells CASSQDLAGVRGTQYF. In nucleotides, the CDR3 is TGTGCCAGCAGCCAAGATCTAGCGGGGGTGCGGGGTACGCAGTATTTT.

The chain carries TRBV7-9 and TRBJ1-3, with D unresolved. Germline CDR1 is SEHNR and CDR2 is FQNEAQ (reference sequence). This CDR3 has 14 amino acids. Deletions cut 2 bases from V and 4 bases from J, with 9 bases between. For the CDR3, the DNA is TGTGCCAGCAGCTTACCCGGGGTGGGAAACACCATATATTTT. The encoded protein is CASSLPGVGNTIYF.

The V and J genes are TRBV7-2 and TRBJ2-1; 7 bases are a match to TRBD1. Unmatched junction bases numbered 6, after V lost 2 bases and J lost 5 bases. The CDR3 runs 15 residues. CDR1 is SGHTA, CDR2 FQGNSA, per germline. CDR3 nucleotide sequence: TGTGCCAGCAGCTTATCGGGACAGAGAAACAATGAGCAGTTCTTC. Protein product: CASSLSGQRNNEQFF. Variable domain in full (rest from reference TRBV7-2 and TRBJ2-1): GAGVSQSPSNKVTEKGKDVELRCDPISGHTALYWYRQSLGQGLEFLIYFQGNSAPDKSGLPSDRFSAERTGGSVSTLTIQRTQQEDSAVYLCASSLSGQRNNEQFFGPGTRLTVL.

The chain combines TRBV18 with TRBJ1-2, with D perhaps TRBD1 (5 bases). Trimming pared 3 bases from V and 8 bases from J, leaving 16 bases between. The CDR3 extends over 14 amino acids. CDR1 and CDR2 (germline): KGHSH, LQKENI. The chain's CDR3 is CASSPEGAYGGYTF. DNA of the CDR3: TGTGCCAGCTCACCCGAAGGGGCTTATGGAGGCTACACCTTC. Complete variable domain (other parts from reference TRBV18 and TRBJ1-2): NAGVMQNPRHLVRRRGQEARLRCSPMKGHSHVYWYRQLPEEGLKFMVYLQKENIIDESGMPKERFSAEFPKEGPSILRIQQVVRGDSAAYFCASSPEGAYGGYTFGSGTRLTVV.

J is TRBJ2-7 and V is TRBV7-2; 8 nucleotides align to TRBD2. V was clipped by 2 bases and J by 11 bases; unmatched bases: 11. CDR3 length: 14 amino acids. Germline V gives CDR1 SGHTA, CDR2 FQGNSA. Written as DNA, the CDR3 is TGTGCCAGCAGCTTAAAAATAGCGGGAACTGGGAAGTACTTC. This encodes CASSLKIAGTGKYF.

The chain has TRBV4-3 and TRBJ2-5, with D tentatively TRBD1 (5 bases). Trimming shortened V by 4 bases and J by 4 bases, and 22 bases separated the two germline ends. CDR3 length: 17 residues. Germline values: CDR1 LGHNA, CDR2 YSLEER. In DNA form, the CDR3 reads TGCGCCAGCAGCCCCTGGGGCCAACCTGGAGTCATAGAGACCCAGTACTTC. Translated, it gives CASSPWGQPGVIETQYF.

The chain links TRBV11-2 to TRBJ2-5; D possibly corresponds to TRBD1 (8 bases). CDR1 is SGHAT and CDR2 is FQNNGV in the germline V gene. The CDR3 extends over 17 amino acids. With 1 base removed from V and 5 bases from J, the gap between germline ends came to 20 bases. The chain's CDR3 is CASSLANRGGVAETQYF. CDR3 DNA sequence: TGTGCCAGCAGCTTAGCCAACAGGGGGGGAGTGGCGGAGACCCAGTACTTC.

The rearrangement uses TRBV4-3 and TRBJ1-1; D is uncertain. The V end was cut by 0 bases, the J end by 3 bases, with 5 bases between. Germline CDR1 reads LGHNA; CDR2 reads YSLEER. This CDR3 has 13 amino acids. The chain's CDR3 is CASSQDSDTEAFF. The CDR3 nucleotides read TGCGCCAGCAGCCAAGACAGCGACACTGAAGCTTTCTTT.